This T cell receptor (beta chain) was documented in a study of blood T cell repertoires in COVID-19. Study context: Samples taken during acute and convalescent COVID-19 were collected in the United States, Italy and Spain. Sources were T cells, B-cell-depleted T cells, or PBMCs; the material itself was cDNA or gDNA.

CDR1 and CDR2 (germline): SGHTA, FQGNSA. The CDR3 is 14 residues long. Trimming cost V 1 base and J 4 bases, with 7 bases left between them. As handled by the study authors: Amplifying reference gene primers gave estimates of nucleated cell counts. The table came from immunoSEQ multiplex PCR; TCRdb's copy has only in-frame clones and leaves some out. That table is the source of V, J and clone size, and D and trimming were worked out from the DNA. The table shows a few hundred thousand clones, with roughly 88% occurring only once. Source material: peripheral blood. The receptor was isolated from a woman aged 25 to 45 with acute or convalescent COVID-19. J is TRBJ2-2 and V is TRBV7-2; D call uncertain. The CDR3 is CASSLGPFTGELFF. As DNA, the CDR3 is TGTGCCAGCAGCTTAGGGCCCTTCACCGGGGAGCTGTTTTTT.